Sequencing of this TCR beta chain was carried out in a study of lung T cells in sarcoidosis with Löfgren's syndrome. General study findings and limits: Shared TRAV12-1 and TRBV2 CDR3 motifs were reported across several patients. TRBV2 was the preferred pairing partner of TRAV12-1, with similar CDR3s.

TCRdb reprocessed the reads with MiXCR, giving one entry per CDR3 protein. The sample shows 50,000 to 65,000 distinct CDR3 sequences, over 20% of them seen only once. The CDR3 runs 14 residues. V was trimmed by 8 bases and J by 6 bases, leaving 16 bases between them. Per germline, CDR1 SNHLY and CDR2 FYNNEI. A word on this clonotype: Its antigen is unknown.

This sequence joins TRBV2 and TRBJ1-4, with TRBD1 as a possible D gene (5 bases). Source material: CD4+ T cells from PBMCs. This receptor was obtained from a human donor with sarcoidosis (Löfgren's syndrome or another form), or a control subject (not recorded which). CDR3 nucleotides: TGTGCCAGCGGGAGACAGAGGGGAGATGAAAAACTGTTTTTT. Amino acid sequence: CASGRQRGDEKLFF.